These 20 T cell receptor beta chains were all obtained from the same sample, sequenced in a study of blood T cell repertoires in COVID-19. Sequencing was performed with immunoSEQ multiplex PCR; in TCRdb, only in-frame clones are kept and a portion is missing. The profile shows approximately 170,000 clones, around 81% of them singletons. The material sequenced was peripheral blood. The receptors originated from a human donor with acute or convalescent COVID-19. The donor label of this sample is uncertain.

The chain recombines TRBV2 with TRBJ2-7; possible D gene TRBD1, 6 bases. Deletions cut 5 bases from V and 2 bases from J, with 10 bases between. The germline gives CDR1 SNHLY, CDR2 FYNNEI. The CDR3 is 13 amino acids. The CDR3 region is CASSSDRPYEQYF. CDR3 sequence (DNA): TGTGCCAGCAGTTCCGACAGGCCCTACGAGCAGTACTTC. The whole variable domain, filled in from reference TRBV2 and TRBJ2-7, reads EPEVTQTPSHQVTQMGQEVILRCVPISNHLYFYWYRQILGQKVEFLVSFYNNEISEKSEIFDDQFSVERPDGSNFTLKIRSTKLEDSAMYFCASSSDRPYEQYFGPGTRLTVT.

The chain is built from TRBV5-8 and TRBJ1-4; TRBD1 matches 8 bases. The CDR3 consists of 15 residues. The trim removed 0 bases at V and 6 bases at J, leaving 4 bases unmatched. Germline V gene lookup returns CDR1 SGHTS and CDR2 YDEGEE. The CDR3 spells CASSLAGRGHEKLFF. CDR3 nucleotide sequence: TGTGCCAGCAGCTTGGCGGGCAGGGGGCATGAAAAACTGTTTTTT. Full variable domain (outside the CDR3, taken from reference TRBV5-8 and TRBJ1-4): EAGVTQSPTHLIKTRGQQATLRCSPISGHTSVYWYQQALGLGLQFLLWYDEGEERNRGNFPPRFSGRQFPNYSSELNVNALELEDSALYLCASSLAGRGHEKLFFGSGTQLSVL.

V is TRBV7-8 and J is TRBJ1-6, with D hard to call. Germline CDR1 SGHVS, CDR2 FQNEAQ. The CDR3 loop spans 16 amino acids. V was trimmed by 7 bases and J by 2 bases, leaving 15 bases between them. In DNA form, the CDR3 reads TGTGCCAGCACCCATCAGTTCGGGGCCTATAATTCACCCCTCCACTTT. This encodes CASTHQFGAYNSPLHF.

The chain couples TRBV28 to TRBJ2-7, with TRBD2 matching over 13 bases. Trimming cost V 3 bases and J 4 bases; bases outside gene matches: 6. Looked up from germline, CDR1 is MDHEN and CDR2 is SYDVKM. The CDR3 has 16 amino acids. DNA for the CDR3: TGTGCCAGCAGTTTTAAGGGGACTAGCGGGATGTACGAGCAGTACTTC. Amino acid sequence: CASSFKGTSGMYEQYF.

The chain links TRBV9 to TRBJ2-6; D remains unclear. The CDR3 contains 14 residues. Trimming cost V 3 bases and J 0 bases, with 4 bases left between them. From germline, CDR1 is SGDLS and CDR2 YYNGEE. CDR3 sequence reads: CASSALSGANVLTF. As DNA, the CDR3 is TGTGCCAGCAGCGCCCTCTCTGGGGCCAACGTCCTGACTTTC.

This chain uses TRBV27 with TRBJ2-3; 9 nucleotides match TRBD2. Germline V CDR1 and CDR2: MNHEY, SMNVEV (reference sequence). This CDR3 spans 16 amino acids. Losses at the gene ends were 5 bases for V and 6 bases for J; bases not matched to a gene: 12. The CDR3 spells CASSTIGGGAGDTQYF. The CDR3 nucleotides are TGTGCCAGCAGTACGATTGGCGGGGGGGCCGGGGATACGCAGTATTTT.

The chain joins TRBV2 to TRBJ2-7, with TRBD1 matching 7 bases. The CDR3 sequence is 15 residues long. J gave up 5 bases and V 5 bases, and 12 bases lay outside the gene matches. Germline CDR1 and CDR2: SNHLY and FYNNEI. DNA of the CDR3: TGTGCCAGCAGTTCTCCGGGACAGCCGTCCAACGAGCAGTACTTC. It codes for CASSSPGQPSNEQYF. The full variable domain, in which reference TRBV2 and TRBJ2-7 provide the parts outside the CDR3, is EPEVTQTPSHQVTQMGQEVILRCVPISNHLYFYWYRQILGQKVEFLVSFYNNEISEKSEIFDDQFSVERPDGSNFTLKIRSTKLEDSAMYFCASSSPGQPSNEQYFGPGTRLTVT.

CDR3 in DNA: TGCGCCAGCCGGGGACAGGGGGCTGAAACCTACGAGCAGTACTTC. It codes for CASRGQGAETYEQYF. The chain links TRBV5-1 to TRBJ2-7; 12 bases map to TRBD1. The CDR3 is made up of 15 amino acids. Germline V gene data show CDR1 as SGHRS and CDR2 as YFSETQ. The ends lost 7 bases at V and 2 bases at J; junction bases unmatched: 7. Full variable domain (outside the CDR3, taken from reference TRBV5-1 and TRBJ2-7): KAGVTQTPRYLIKTRGQQVTLSCSPISGHRSVSWYQQTPGQGLQFLFEYFSETQRNKGNFPGRFSGRQFSNSRSEMNVSTLELGDSALYLCASRGQGAETYEQYFGPGTRLTVT.

About this clone: Distinct nucleotide sequences in the sample also encode this CDR3. The V and J genes are TRBV30 and TRBJ2-7; possible D gene TRBD1, 8 bases. Germline assignment: CDR1 GTSNPN and CDR2 SVGIG (reference sequence). Trimming cost V 2 bases and J 4 bases, with 15 bases left between them. This CDR3 has 14 residues. CDR3 amino acids: CAWSSGQGGYEQYF. For the CDR3, the DNA is TGTGCCTGGAGTTCCGGACAGGGAGGGTACGAGCAGTACTTC.

The V gene is TRBV15, the J gene TRBJ1-5; 9 bases align to TRBD1. The V gene end was trimmed by 1 base and the J gene end by 4 bases; junction bases not matched to a gene: 11. The CDR3 consists of 18 residues. The germline V gene has CDR1 LNHNV and CDR2 YYDKDF (reference sequence). CDR3 protein: CATSRGWTGTGQNQPQHF. The CDR3 nucleotides are TGTGCCACCAGCAGAGGGTGGACCGGGACAGGGCAAAATCAGCCCCAGCATTTT.

The gene calls are TRBV7-2 and TRBJ2-3; perhaps TRBD2 as D (5 bases). Germline loops: CDR1 SGHTA, CDR2 FQGNSA. V was trimmed by 3 bases and J by 4 bases, leaving 11 bases between them. The CDR3 extends over 14 amino acids. The DNA of the CDR3 is TGTGCCAGCAGCTTCTCCCGGGGTGCAGATACGCAGTATTTT. This sequence encodes CASSFSRGADTQYF.

About this clone: Just one base apart from a much larger clone, this may be a read error. This chain links TRBV5-4 with TRBJ1-5, with unresolved D. This CDR3 region has 13 residues. The germline V and J ends were trimmed by 2 bases and 3 bases, with 6 bases remaining between them. Germline V lookup: CDR1 SGHNT, CDR2 YYREEE (reference sequence). For the CDR3, the DNA is TGTGCCAGCAGCTTAGACAACAATCAGCCCCAGCATTTT. Residues: CASSLDNNQPQHF.

Only one count was recorded for this clone. The chain links TRBV4-1 to TRBJ1-5, with 12 bases matching TRBD1. The trim removed 3 bases at V and 6 bases at J, leaving 12 bases unmatched. The length of the CDR3 is 18 residues. From germline, CDR1 is MGHRA and CDR2 YSYEKL. The CDR3 region has the DNA TGCGCCAGCAGCCATGGGACAGGGGGCGTAGGATCAGTTCAGCCCCAGCATTTT. Its translation: CASSHGTGGVGSVQPQHF.

The CDR3 bases are TGTGCCAGCAGTTTAGCCCGGCCTCCGGCTGAAGCTTTCTTT. This codes for CASSLARPPAEAFF. The V call is TRBV25-1, the J call TRBJ1-1; D is unresolved. Germline CDR1 reads MGHDK; CDR2 reads SYGVNS. Trimming pared 5 bases from V and 6 bases from J, leaving 16 bases between. The CDR3 covers 14 residues.

Worth noting for this clone: One junction end disagrees with the germline gene, perhaps due to a read error. The chain uses TRBV15 and TRBJ2-1, with 8 nucleotides matching TRBD2. This CDR3 has 14 residues. The germline V gene encodes CDR1 LNHNV and CDR2 YYDKDF (reference sequence). The CDR3 reads CATSRAGVQIEQFF. The CDR3 coding sequence is TGTGCCACTAGCAGAGCGGGAGTTCAGATTGAGCAGTTCTTC. Looking up the rest from reference TRBV15 and TRBJ2-1 gives the full variable domain: DAMVIQNPRYQVTQFGKPVTLSCSQTLNHNVMYWYQQKSSQAPKLLFHYYDKDFNNEADTPDNFQSRRPNTSFCFLDIRSPGLGDTAMYLCATSRAGVQIEQFFGPGTRLTVL.

The chain has TRBV5-1 and TRBJ1-2, with TRBD1 matching 7 bases. V was clipped by 2 bases and J by 4 bases; unmatched bases: 8. Germline CDR1 and CDR2: SGHRS and YFSETQ. The CDR3 is made up of 15 amino acids. The CDR3 region is CASSLWAGGTYGYTF. CDR3 nucleotides: TGCGCCAGCAGCTTATGGGCAGGGGGTACCTATGGCTACACCTTC.

This clone was seen more than once but under ten times. This sequence joins TRBV19 and TRBJ1-5; D gene ambiguous. V lost 5 bases, J lost 2 bases, and 13 bases lay in between. CDR1 LNHDA and CDR2 SQIVND come from the germline V gene (reference sequence). The CDR3 covers 15 residues. In nucleotides, the CDR3 is TGTGCCAGTAGTGGAAGCGGTAGAGGCAATCAGCCCCAGCATTTT. It translates to CASSGSGRGNQPQHF.

The chain employs TRBV4-2 and TRBJ1-1; 7 bases line up with TRBD1. There are 13 residues in the CDR3. The germline V gene encodes CDR1 LGHNA and CDR2 YNFKEQ. With V trimmed by 1 base and J by 11 bases, 7 bases remained unmatched. DNA for the CDR3: TGTGCCAGCAGCCAAGTGACAGGGTCAACGGCTTTCTTT. Its translation is CASSQVTGSTAFF.

This sequence joins TRBV20-1 and TRBJ1-2, with D possibly TRBD1 on 5 matching bases. The CDR3 extends over 11 amino acids. Germline V gives CDR1 DFQATT, CDR2 SNEGSKA (reference sequence). Trimming pared 6 bases from V and 8 bases from J, leaving 13 bases between. The CDR3 sequence: CSASNRFGYTF. CDR3 coding DNA: TGCAGTGCCTCAAACAGGTTCGGCTACACCTTC.

This chain joins TRBV5-1 and TRBJ2-7, with D perhaps TRBD2 (5 bases). V lost 0 bases and J 2 bases, leaving 9 bases between the germline ends. The CDR3 totals 14 residues. Germline V gene sequence: CDR1 SGHRS, CDR2 YFSETQ. CDR3 in amino acids: CASSLGGKPYEQYF. CDR3 nucleotide sequence: TGCGCCAGCAGCTTGGGAGGGAAACCCTACGAGCAGTACTTC.